This T cell receptor (beta chain) is from a study of blood T cell repertoires in COVID-19. Study as a whole: Researchers got acute and convalescent COVID-19 samples from the United States, Italy and Spain. The cDNA or gDNA used as material had been derived from T cells, B-cell-depleted T cells, or PBMCs.

Original handling: Reference gene primer amplification yielded estimated nucleated cell counts. Measured with immunoSEQ multiplex PCR; TCRdb has only the in-frame clones, and not every one. The DNA gave D and trimming, while V, J and clone size come from that table. This table has about 70,000 clones, approximately 89% appearing once. This CDR3 comprises 16 residues. Germline V gives CDR1 KGHSH, CDR2 LQKENI. With V trimmed by 4 bases and J by 2 bases, 3 bases remained unmatched. This sequence was found in a human donor in a cohort sampled during active COVID-19. This chain uses TRBV18 with TRBJ1-6, with 9 bases aligning to TRBD1. The source material was peripheral blood. The CDR3 reads CASSRTGDAYNSPLHF. The DNA of the CDR3 is TGTGCCAGCTCACGGACAGGGGATGCCTATAATTCACCCCTCCACTTT.